Below are 29 T cell receptor beta chains sequenced from a single sample in a study of Ad26.COV2.S vaccination and SARS-CoV-2 variants. Using immunoSEQ multiplex PCR, the repertoire was profiled, and TCRdb retains in-frame clones only, with some absent. This repertoire shows approximately 97,000 clones, about three quarters found once; its top ten account for roughly 17%. The sequenced sample was peripheral blood, obtained after recovery from COVID-19. The origin of the receptors is a human donor who had recovered from COVID-19.

The V and J genes are TRBV27 and TRBJ2-7; TRBD2 might be the D (5 bases). The length of the CDR3 is 14 residues. CDR1 is MNHEY and CDR2 is SMNVEV in the germline V gene (reference sequence). The ends were cut back, 1 base at V and 5 bases at J, with 12 bases in the middle. The CDR3 DNA reads TGTGCCAGCAGTTTATATCGGGGTTCAGACGAGCAGTACTTC. Translating it yields CASSLYRGSDEQYF.

This sequence joins TRBV5-1 and TRBJ2-1; perhaps D is TRBD1 or TRBD2 (5 bases each). V gave up 4 bases and J gave up 6 bases, with 11 bases separating them. CDR1 is SGHRS and CDR2 is YFSETQ in the germline V gene. The CDR3 consists of 13 residues. The CDR3 DNA reads as TGCGCCAGCAGCCTCGGGACGGTCAATGAGCAGTTCTTC. It translates to CASSLGTVNEQFF.

CDR3 sequence reads: CASSQDRDSIGELFF. The CDR3 nucleotides are TGTGCCAGCAGCCAAGACCGGGACAGTATCGGGGAGCTGTTTTTT. The J gene is TRBJ2-2, the V gene TRBV2, with TRBD1 matching 7 bases. With 6 bases clipped from V and 7 bases from J, the junction kept 11 bases outside the gene matches. This CDR3 is built from 15 residues. From germline, CDR1 is SNHLY and CDR2 FYNNEI.

This sequence joins TRBV13 and TRBJ2-7, with 9 nucleotides matching TRBD1. After removal of 0 bases from V and 3 bases from J, the junction contained 3 bases not matched to a gene. CDR1 is PRHDT and CDR2 is FYEKMQ in the germline V gene (reference sequence). The CDR3 runs 15 residues. CDR3 DNA: TGTGCCAGCAGCTTAGGCCGGGACAGGGACTACGAGCAGTACTTC. This codes for CASSLGRDRDYEQYF.

The rearrangement uses TRBV19 and TRBJ1-1; D perhaps matches TRBD1 (5 bases). CDR1 and CDR2 (germline): LNHDA, SQIVND (reference sequence). The CDR3 loop spans 12 amino acids. V shed 5 bases and J shed 11 bases, with 15 bases lying between them. CDR3 in DNA: TGTGCCAGTAGTTCAACGGGGGTTGAGGCTTTCTTT. Its protein product is CASSSTGVEAFF.

The V call is TRBV2, the J call TRBJ1-6, with D maybe TRBD1 (5 bases). With 2 bases removed from V and 5 bases from J, the gap between germline ends came to 7 bases. The V gene's germline CDR1 is SNHLY and CDR2 FYNNEI. The CDR3 has 14 amino acids. CDR3 amino acids: CASSERGNNSPLHF. As DNA, the CDR3 is TGTGCCAGCAGTGAAAGGGGAAATAATTCACCCCTCCACTTT.

A few counts support this clone. This chain joins TRBV4-3 and TRBJ2-4; a weak D match, TRBD1 (6 bases). Deletions cut 1 base from V and 16 bases from J, with 20 bases between. CDR1 LGHNA and CDR2 YSLEER come from the germline V gene. The CDR3 is 14 residues long. CDR3 in amino acids: CASSQGTTGTIRYF. CDR3 bases: TGCGCCAGCAGCCAAGGTACAACCGGGACAATAAGATACTTC.

This rearrangement joins TRBV6-1 to TRBJ2-7; 7 bases are shared with TRBD1. This CDR3 comprises 14 residues. CDR1 MNHNS and CDR2 SASEGT come from the germline V gene. Trimming at V came to 3 bases and at J to 1 base, leaving 3 bases not matched to a gene. CDR3 region: CASSELTGSYEQYF. CDR3 DNA: TGTGCCAGCAGTGAGTTGACAGGGTCCTACGAGCAGTACTTC.

The CDR3 nucleotides are TGTGCCAGCAGCTCCGGACGGACCGGGGAGCTGTTTTTT. Translated, it gives CASSSGRTGELFF. The chain carries TRBV7-3 and TRBJ2-2; D gene ambiguous. CDR3 size: 13 residues. Deletions cut 4 bases from V and 5 bases from J, with 8 bases between. Germline V CDR1 and CDR2: SGHTA, FQGTGA.

This rearrangement joins TRBV4-2 to TRBJ2-7, with 8 nucleotides matching TRBD1. The CDR3 is 16 residues long. CDR1 and CDR2 (germline): LGHNA, YNFKEQ. V shed 4 bases and J 0 bases; nucleotides not matched to a gene: 8. CDR3 DNA sequence: TGTGCCAGCAGCCTAGTAGGTCAGGGGGCCTCCTACGAGCAGTACTTC. Amino acids: CASSLVGQGASYEQYF.

V gene TRBV19 combines with J gene TRBJ2-2; D unresolved. The CDR3 runs 13 residues. Between the trimmed V and J ends, which lost 2 bases and 10 bases, there was a span of 11 bases. Germline lookup yields CDR1 LNHDA and CDR2 SQIVND (reference sequence). The CDR3: CASSIRSLEELFF. CDR3 DNA: TGTGCCAGTAGTATAAGGTCCTTGGAGGAGCTGTTTTTT.

This chain joins TRBV20-1 and TRBJ2-7; the D gene is possibly TRBD1 (5 bases). The V end was cut by 6 bases, the J end by 3 bases, with 9 bases between. Per the germline V gene, CDR1 is DFQATT and CDR2 is SNEGSKA (reference sequence). The CDR3 length is 11 residues. Here the CDR3 reads CSAGRGYEQYF. The CDR3 DNA reads as TGCAGTGCGGGGCGAGGCTACGAGCAGTACTTC.

The rearrangement joins TRBV19 to TRBJ2-3; D gene ambiguous. V shed 5 bases and J shed 1 base, with 13 bases lying between them. CDR1 is LNHDA and CDR2 is SQIVND in the germline V gene (reference sequence). The CDR3 consists of 15 residues. CDR3 coding DNA: TGTGCCAGTAGTCTAGTCGGCGGTGGCACAGATACGCAGTATTTT. It is translated as CASSLVGGGTDTQYF.

The chain joins TRBV28 to TRBJ2-5; 7 bases are a match to TRBD1. The CDR3 contains 13 residues. CDR1 is MDHEN and CDR2 is SYDVKM in the germline V gene. The J segment lost 2 bases and the V segment lost 6 bases, leaving 3 bases of the junction unmatched. In nucleotides, the CDR3 is TGTGCCAGCAGAACGGGACAGCAAGAGACCCAGTACTTC. Its protein product is CASRTGQQETQYF.

The genes are TRBV4-2 and TRBJ2-2; D tentatively reads TRBD1 or TRBD2 (6 bases each). This CDR3 is 17 amino acids long. Trimming cost V 1 base and J 4 bases, with 16 bases left between them. Germline CDR1 is LGHNA and CDR2 is YNFKEQ. CDR3 loop: CASSQGAGGLITGELFF. CDR3 bases: TGTGCCAGCAGCCAAGGGGCTGGGGGGCTGATCACCGGGGAGCTGTTTTTT.

The chain links TRBV7-9 to TRBJ1-5; a weak D match, TRBD1 (5 bases). In germline, CDR1 is SEHNR, CDR2 FQNEAQ (reference sequence). This CDR3 comprises 13 residues. V was pared by 5 bases and J by 4 bases, with 9 bases between. This CDR3 reads CASSLRQNQPQHF. In DNA form, the CDR3 reads TGTGCCAGCAGCCTAAGACAGAATCAGCCCCAGCATTTT.

The V gene is TRBV28, the J gene TRBJ2-1, with D unclear. CDR3 length: 14 residues. The germline CDR1 and CDR2 sequences are MDHEN and SYDVKM. V lost 3 bases, J lost 7 bases, and 13 bases lay in between. The CDR3 coding sequence is TGTGCCAGCAGTTTCCAACTCGGGTGGAATGAGCAGTTCTTC. This encodes CASSFQLGWNEQFF.

The chain employs TRBV30 and TRBJ2-1; 8 bases agree with TRBD2. The CDR3 consists of 16 residues. Per germline, CDR1 GTSNPN and CDR2 SVGIG (reference sequence). The V and J ends lost 0 bases and 3 bases, in that order; junction bases with no gene match: 7. As DNA, the CDR3 is TGTGCCTGGAGTGTACAGGATAGCGGGGACTACAATGAGCAGTTCTTC. This encodes CAWSVQDSGDYNEQFF.

This clone was detected once. The chain uses TRBV5-6 and TRBJ1-1; D call uncertain. CDR3 size: 13 residues. Trimming took off 0 bases at V and 6 bases at J, with 9 bases between the two ends. From germline, CDR1 is SGHDT and CDR2 YYEEEE. The CDR3 sequence is CASSLVAAPEAFF. In DNA form, the CDR3 reads TGTGCCAGCAGCTTGGTGGCAGCCCCTGAAGCTTTCTTT.

This chain links TRBV5-1 with TRBJ1-1; TRBD1 might be the D (6 bases). The CDR3 has 16 residues. Trimming shortened V by 3 bases and J by 0 bases, and 15 bases separated the two germline ends. Germline CDR1 is SGHRS and CDR2 is YFSETQ. The CDR3 nucleotides are TGCGCCAGCAGCTACCGTGGCGGGGGCATGAACACTGAAGCTTTCTTT. Its translation: CASSYRGGGMNTEAFF.

This chain connects TRBV19 to TRBJ1-2; 9 nucleotides align to TRBD1. The CDR3 sequence is 14 residues long. In germline, CDR1 is LNHDA, CDR2 SQIVND (reference sequence). J was trimmed by 4 bases and V by 7 bases; bases with no gene match: 7. The chain's CDR3 is CASKQGALVYGYTF. The DNA for the CDR3 is TGTGCCAGTAAACAGGGGGCTTTGGTCTATGGCTACACCTTC.

The chain links TRBV5-4 to TRBJ2-5; 10 nucleotides align to TRBD2. Looked up from germline, CDR1 is SGHNT and CDR2 is YYREEE (reference sequence). The V segment lost 4 bases and the J segment 7 bases; nucleotides outside the gene matches: 10. CDR3 length: 15 amino acids. The CDR3 sequence is CASSEGTSASGTQYF. The CDR3 nucleotides are TGTGCCAGCAGCGAAGGGACTAGCGCTTCCGGGACCCAGTACTTC.

The chain links TRBV9 to TRBJ2-7, with 10 nucleotides matching TRBD2. After removal of 6 bases from V and 2 bases from J, the junction contained 5 bases not matched to a gene. This CDR3 region has 14 residues. CDR1 and CDR2 (germline): SGDLS, YYNGEE. The CDR3 nucleotides read TGTGCCAGCAACCCGGGACTAGCGACCTACGAGCAGTACTTC. Protein product: CASNPGLATYEQYF.

This rearrangement joins TRBV7-7 to TRBJ1-2; no definite D call. The germline gives CDR1 SSHAT, CDR2 FNYEAQ (reference sequence). The CDR3 contains 13 residues. V was shortened by 10 bases and J by 9 bases, with 21 bases between the two germline ends. The CDR3 DNA reads TGTGCCATATTTTCTCAAGAAACCTCGCGCTACACCTTC. It yields the protein CAIFSQETSRYTF.

The J gene is TRBJ1-5, the V gene TRBV4-1; no reliable D call. CDR3 size: 14 residues. Germline V gives CDR1 MGHRA, CDR2 YSYEKL. V dropped 0 bases and J dropped 4 bases, with 7 bases sitting between them. CDR3 nucleotide sequence: TGCGCCAGCAGCCAAGATCCTGGTAATCAGCCCCAGCATTTT. Its protein product is CASSQDPGNQPQHF.

This chain uses TRBV6-5 with TRBJ2-3; 9 bases are shared with TRBD2. V shed 0 bases, J shed 1 base, and the junction held 2 bases outside the gene matches. Per the germline V gene, CDR1 is MNHEY and CDR2 is SVGAGI. The CDR3 is 16 residues long. CDR3 sequence reads: CASSYSSGGRTDTQYF. CDR3 DNA sequence: TGTGCCAGCAGTTACTCAAGCGGGGGGCGCACAGATACGCAGTATTTT.

This clone was observed a single time. V usage is TRBV28 and J usage is TRBJ2-1, with 8 nucleotides matching TRBD2. Germline V gene data show CDR1 as MDHEN and CDR2 as SYDVKM. This CDR3 region has 16 residues. V shed 2 bases and J 4 bases; nucleotides not matched to a gene: 7. CDR3 in amino acids: CASSLPSSGGYNEQFF. The CDR3 nucleotides are TGTGCCAGCAGTTTACCGTCCAGCGGGGGATACAATGAGCAGTTCTTC.

This chain joins TRBV28 and TRBJ2-7; either TRBD1 or TRBD2 may fit D (5 bases each). V lost 6 bases and J 2 bases, leaving 14 bases between the germline ends. The length of the CDR3 is 14 residues. The V gene's germline CDR1 is MDHEN and CDR2 SYDVKM. The CDR3 region is CASSLQSGPYEQYF. The CDR3 DNA follows: TGTGCCAGCAGCCTCCAGTCGGGACCCTACGAGCAGTACTTC. Full variable domain (outside the CDR3, taken from reference TRBV28 and TRBJ2-7): DVKVTQSSRYLVKRTGEKVFLECVQDMDHENMFWYRQDPGLGLRLIYFSYDVKMKEKGDIPEGYSVSREKKERFSLILESASTNQTSMYLCASSLQSGPYEQYFGPGTRLTVT.

The chain uses TRBV25-1 and TRBJ2-2, with no clear D. The germline V and J ends were trimmed by 6 bases and 6 bases, with 11 bases remaining between them. Germline V gene sequence: CDR1 MGHDK, CDR2 SYGVNS. The CDR3 spans 13 residues. This CDR3 is CASSTHTAGELFF. The CDR3 DNA follows: TGTGCCAGCAGCACACACACTGCCGGGGAGCTGTTTTTT.